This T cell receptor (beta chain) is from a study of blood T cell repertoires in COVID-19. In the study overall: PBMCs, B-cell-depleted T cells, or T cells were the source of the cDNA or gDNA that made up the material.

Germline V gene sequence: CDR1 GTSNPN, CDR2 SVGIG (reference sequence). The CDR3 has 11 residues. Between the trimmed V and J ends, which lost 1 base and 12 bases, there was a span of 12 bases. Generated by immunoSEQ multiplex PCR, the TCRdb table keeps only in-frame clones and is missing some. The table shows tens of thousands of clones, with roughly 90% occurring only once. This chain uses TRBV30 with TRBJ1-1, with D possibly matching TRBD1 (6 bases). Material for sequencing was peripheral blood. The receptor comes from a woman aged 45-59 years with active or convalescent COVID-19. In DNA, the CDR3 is TGTGCCTGGAGTGCAGGGGACGGGCCTTTCTTT. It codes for CAWSAGDGPFF.